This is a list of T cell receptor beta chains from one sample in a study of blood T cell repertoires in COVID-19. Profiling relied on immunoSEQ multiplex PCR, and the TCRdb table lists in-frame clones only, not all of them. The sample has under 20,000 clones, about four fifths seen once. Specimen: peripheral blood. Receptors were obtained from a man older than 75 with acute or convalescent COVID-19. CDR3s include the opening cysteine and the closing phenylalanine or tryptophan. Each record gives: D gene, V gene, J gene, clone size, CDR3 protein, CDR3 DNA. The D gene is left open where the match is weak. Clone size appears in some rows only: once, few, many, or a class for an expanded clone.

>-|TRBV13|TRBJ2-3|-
CASSLRQGRTDTQYF
TGTGCCAGCAGCTTAAGGCAGGGGAGAACAGATACGCAGTATTTT
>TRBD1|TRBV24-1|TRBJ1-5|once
CATSDPRTGEDQPQHF
TGTGCCACCAGTGACCCCAGGACAGGGGAGGATCAGCCCCAGCATTTT
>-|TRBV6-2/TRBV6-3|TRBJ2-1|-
CASSPQTGGPPSQNYNEQFF
TGTGCCAGCAGTCCGCAAACGGGGGGCCCTCCGTCACAGAACTACAATGAGCAGTTCTTC
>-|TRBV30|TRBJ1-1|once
CAWSGGGFTEAFF
TGTGCCTGGAGTGGGGGGGGCTTCACTGAAGCTTTCTTT
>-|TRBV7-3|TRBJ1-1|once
CASSLSPRGSEAFF
TGTGCCAGCAGCTTAAGCCCCAGGGGTTCTGAAGCTTTCTTT
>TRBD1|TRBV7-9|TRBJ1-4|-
CASSRQGTGGEKLFF
TGTGCCAGCAGCCGACAAGGGACAGGGGGAGAAAAACTGTTTTTT
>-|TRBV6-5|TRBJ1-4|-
CASSYSMGPNEKLFF
TGTGCCAGCAGTTACTCGATGGGGCCAAATGAAAAACTGTTTTTT
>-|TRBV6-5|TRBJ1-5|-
CASSYYMDQPQHF
TGTGCCAGCAGTTACTACATGGATCAGCCCCAGCATTTT
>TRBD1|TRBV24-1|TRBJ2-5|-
CATSDNQDRGETQYF
TGTGCCACCAGTGATAACCAAGACAGGGGAGAGACCCAGTACTTC
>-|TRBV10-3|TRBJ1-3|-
CAIRSSGNTIYF
TGTGCCATCAGGAGCTCTGGAAACACCATATATTTT
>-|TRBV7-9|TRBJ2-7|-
CASSYWGRTYEQYF
TGTGCCAGCAGCTATTGGGGGAGGACCTACGAGCAGTACTTC
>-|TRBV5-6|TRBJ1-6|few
CASSLSSESPLHF
TGTGCCAGCAGCTTGAGCTCCGAATCACCCCTCCACTTT
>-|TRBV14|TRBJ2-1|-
CASSQGWGGADEQFF
TGTGCCAGCAGCCAAGGCTGGGGGGGGGCAGATGAGCAGTTCTTC
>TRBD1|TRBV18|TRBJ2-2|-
CASSYTGTGGHQGTGELFF
TGTGCCAGCTCTTACACCGGGACAGGGGGCCACCAAGGCACCGGGGAGCTGTTTTTT
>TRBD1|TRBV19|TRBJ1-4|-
CASRSQEGAGFRKLFF
TGTGCCAGTAGGAGCCAGGAGGGGGCAGGTTTTCGAAAACTGTTTTTT
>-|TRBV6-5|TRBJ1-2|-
CASRRQVPDGYTF
TGTGCCAGCAGGCGACAGGTTCCTGATGGCTACACCTTC
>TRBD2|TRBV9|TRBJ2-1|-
CASSAQIAGGGYNEQFF
TGTGCCAGCAGCGCCCAGATAGCGGGGGGCGGGTACAATGAGCAGTTCTTC
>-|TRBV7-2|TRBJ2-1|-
CASSLSRARGRNNEQFF
TGTGCCAGCAGCTTAAGTCGGGCGAGGGGGAGAAACAATGAGCAGTTCTTC
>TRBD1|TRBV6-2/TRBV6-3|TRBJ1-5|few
CASSPYRDRDQPQHF
TGTGCCAGCAGTCCATACCGGGACAGAGATCAGCCCCAGCATTTT
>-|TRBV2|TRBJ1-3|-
CASRGASRGNTIYF
TGTGCCAGCCGGGGGGCCTCTAGGGGAAACACCATATATTTT
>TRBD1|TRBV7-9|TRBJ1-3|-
CASSPPGARGSGNTIYF
TGTGCCAGCAGCCCTCCGGGGGCCAGGGGGTCTGGAAACACCATATATTTT
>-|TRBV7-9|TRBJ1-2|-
CASSPRTGNYGYTF
TGTGCCAGCAGCCCGAGGACGGGGAACTATGGCTACACCTTC
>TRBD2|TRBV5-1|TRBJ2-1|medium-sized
CASSLITSGGRGEQFF
TGCGCCAGCAGCTTAATAACTAGCGGGGGCCGAGGTGAGCAGTTCTTC
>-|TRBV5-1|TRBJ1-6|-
CASSLRGFNSPLHF
TGCGCCAGCAGCTTGAGGGGTTTTAATTCACCCCTCCACTTT
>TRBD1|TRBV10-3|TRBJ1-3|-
CAIRDSSGNTIYF
TGTGCCATCCGGGACAGCTCTGGAAACACCATATATTTT
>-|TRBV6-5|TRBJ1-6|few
CASSYGTHNSPLHF
TGTGCCAGCAGTTACGGGACACACAATTCACCCCTCCACTTT
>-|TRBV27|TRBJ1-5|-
CASSSRGQPQHF
TGTGCCAGCAGTTCCAGGGGTCAGCCCCAGCATTTT
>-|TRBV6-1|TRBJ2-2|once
CASSEMGQINTGELFF
TGTGCCAGCAGTGAAATGGGGCAGATTAACACCGGGGAGCTGTTTTTT
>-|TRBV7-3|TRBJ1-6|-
CASSLRGGSYNSPLHF
TGTGCCAGCAGCCTCAGAGGGGGCTCCTATAATTCACCCCTCCACTTT
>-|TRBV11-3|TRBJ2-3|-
CASSLTGNTQYF
TGTGCCAGCAGCCTGACAGGCAATACGCAGTATTTT
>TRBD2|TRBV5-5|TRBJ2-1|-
CASSSLAGTYNEQFF
TGTGCCAGCAGCTCACTAGCGGGGACTTACAATGAGCAGTTCTTC
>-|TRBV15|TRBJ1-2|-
CATSRDLSRRQASNYGYTF
TGTGCCACCAGCAGAGATCTCTCGCGAAGACAGGCCTCCAACTATGGCTACACCTTC
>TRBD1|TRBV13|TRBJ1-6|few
CASSLGDRSNSPLHF
TGTGCCAGCAGCTTGGGGGACAGGAGTAATTCACCCCTCCACTTT
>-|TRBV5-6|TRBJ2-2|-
CASSLAVTGRTGELFF
TGTGCCAGCAGCTTGGCCGTAACAGGGAGAACCGGGGAGCTGTTTTTT
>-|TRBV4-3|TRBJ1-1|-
CASSQDWDTKGTEAFF
TGCGCCAGCAGCCAAGATTGGGACACCAAGGGGACTGAAGCTTTCTTT
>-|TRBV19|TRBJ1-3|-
CASGLVNTGNTIYF
TGTGCCAGTGGACTCGTTAATACTGGAAACACCATATATTTT
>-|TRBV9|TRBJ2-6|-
CASSVGGTGANVLTF
TGTGCCAGCAGCGTAGGAGGTACTGGGGCCAACGTCCTGACTTTC